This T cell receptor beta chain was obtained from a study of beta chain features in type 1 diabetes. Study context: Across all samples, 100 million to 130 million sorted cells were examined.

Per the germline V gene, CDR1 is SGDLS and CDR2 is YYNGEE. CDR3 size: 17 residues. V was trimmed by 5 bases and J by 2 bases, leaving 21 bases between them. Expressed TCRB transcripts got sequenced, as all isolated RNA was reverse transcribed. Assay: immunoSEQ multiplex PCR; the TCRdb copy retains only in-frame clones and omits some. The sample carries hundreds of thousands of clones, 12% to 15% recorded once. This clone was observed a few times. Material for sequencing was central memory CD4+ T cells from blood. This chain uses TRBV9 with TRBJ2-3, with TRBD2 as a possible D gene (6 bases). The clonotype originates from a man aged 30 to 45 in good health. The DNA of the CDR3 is TGTGCCAGCAGTCTCCGGGCTAGCGCCGACCTCACAGATACGCAGTATTTT. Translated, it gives CASSLRASADLTDTQYF.